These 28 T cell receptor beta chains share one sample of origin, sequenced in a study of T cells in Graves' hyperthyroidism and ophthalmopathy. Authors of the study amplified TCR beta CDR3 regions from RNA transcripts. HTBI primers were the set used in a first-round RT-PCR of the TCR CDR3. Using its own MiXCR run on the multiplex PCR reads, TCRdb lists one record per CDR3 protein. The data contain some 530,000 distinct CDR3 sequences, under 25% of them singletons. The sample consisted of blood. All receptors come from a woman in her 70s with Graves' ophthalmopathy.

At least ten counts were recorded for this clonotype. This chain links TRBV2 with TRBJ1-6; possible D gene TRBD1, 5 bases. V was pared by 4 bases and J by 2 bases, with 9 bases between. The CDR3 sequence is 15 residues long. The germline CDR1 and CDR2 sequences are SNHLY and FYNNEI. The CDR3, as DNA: TGTGCCAGCAGTGTTGAAGGGGCCTATAATTCACCCCTCCACTTT. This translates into CASSVEGAYNSPLHF.

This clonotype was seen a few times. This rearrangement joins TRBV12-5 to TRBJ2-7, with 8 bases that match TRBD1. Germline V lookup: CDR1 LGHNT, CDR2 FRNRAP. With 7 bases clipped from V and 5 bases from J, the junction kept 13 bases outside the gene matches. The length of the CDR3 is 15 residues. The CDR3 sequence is CASAPSGTGANEQYF. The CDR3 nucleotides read TGTGCTAGTGCCCCCTCCGGGACAGGAGCCAACGAGCAGTACTTC.

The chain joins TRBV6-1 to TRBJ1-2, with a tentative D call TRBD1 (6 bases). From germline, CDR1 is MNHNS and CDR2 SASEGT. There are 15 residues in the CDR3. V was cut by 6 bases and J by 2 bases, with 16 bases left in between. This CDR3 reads CASRGRDTPNYGYTF. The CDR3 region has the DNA TGTGCCAGCAGGGGCCGGGACACCCCGAACTATGGCTACACCTTC.

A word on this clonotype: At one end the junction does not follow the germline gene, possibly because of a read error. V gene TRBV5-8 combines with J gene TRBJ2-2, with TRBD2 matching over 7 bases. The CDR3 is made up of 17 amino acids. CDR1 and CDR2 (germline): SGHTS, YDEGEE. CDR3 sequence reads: CASSQNLGGGPGGELFF. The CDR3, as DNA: TGCGCCAGCAGCCAAAACCTGGGGGGAGGGCCCGGCGGGGAGCTGTTTTTT.

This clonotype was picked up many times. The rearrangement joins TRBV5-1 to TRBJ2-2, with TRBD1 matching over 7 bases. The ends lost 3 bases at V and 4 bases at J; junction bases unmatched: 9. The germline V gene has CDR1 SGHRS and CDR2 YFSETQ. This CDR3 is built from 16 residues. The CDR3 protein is CASSSTGTASTGELFF. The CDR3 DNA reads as TGCGCCAGCAGCTCGACAGGGACGGCGAGCACCGGGGAGCTGTTTTTT.

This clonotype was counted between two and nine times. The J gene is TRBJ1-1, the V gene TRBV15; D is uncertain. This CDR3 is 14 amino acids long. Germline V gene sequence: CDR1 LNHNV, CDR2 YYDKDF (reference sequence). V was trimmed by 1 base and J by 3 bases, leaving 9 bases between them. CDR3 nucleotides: TGTGCCACCAGCAGAGGGGGTCGCGACACTGAAGCTTTCTTT. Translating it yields CATSRGGRDTEAFF. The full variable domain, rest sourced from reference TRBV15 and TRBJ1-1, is DAMVIQNPRYQVTQFGKPVTLSCSQTLNHNVMYWYQQKSSQAPKLLFHYYDKDFNNEADTPDNFQSRRPNTSFCFLDIRSPGLGDTAMYLCATSRGGRDTEAFFGQGTRLTVV.

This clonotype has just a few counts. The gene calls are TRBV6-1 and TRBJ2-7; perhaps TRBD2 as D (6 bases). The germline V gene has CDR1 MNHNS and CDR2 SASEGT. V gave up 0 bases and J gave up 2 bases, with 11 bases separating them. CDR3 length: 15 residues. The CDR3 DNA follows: TGTGCCAGCAGTGAAGCAACGGGAGCCACCTACGAGCAGTACTTC. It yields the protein CASSEATGATYEQYF.

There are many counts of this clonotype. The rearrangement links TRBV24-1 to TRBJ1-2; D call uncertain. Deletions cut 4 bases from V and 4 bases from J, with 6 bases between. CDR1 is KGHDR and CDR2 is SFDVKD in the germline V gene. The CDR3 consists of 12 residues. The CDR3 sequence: CATSEGIYGYTF. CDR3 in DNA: TGTGCCACCAGTGAGGGGATCTATGGCTACACCTTC.

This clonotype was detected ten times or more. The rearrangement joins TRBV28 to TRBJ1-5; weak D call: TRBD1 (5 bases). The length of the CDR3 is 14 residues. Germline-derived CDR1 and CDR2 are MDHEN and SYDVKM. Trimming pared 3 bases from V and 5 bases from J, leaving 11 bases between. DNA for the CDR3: TGTGCCAGCAGTTTTTGGCAGGGAGATCAGCCCCAGCATTTT. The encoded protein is CASSFWQGDQPQHF.

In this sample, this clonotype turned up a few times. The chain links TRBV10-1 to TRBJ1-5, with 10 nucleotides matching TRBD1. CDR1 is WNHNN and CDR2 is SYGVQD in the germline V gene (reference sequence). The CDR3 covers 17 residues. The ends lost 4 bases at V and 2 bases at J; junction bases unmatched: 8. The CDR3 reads CASSVPGQGFRNQPQHF. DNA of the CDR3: TGCGCCAGCAGTGTTCCGGGACAGGGGTTTCGCAATCAGCCCCAGCATTTT.

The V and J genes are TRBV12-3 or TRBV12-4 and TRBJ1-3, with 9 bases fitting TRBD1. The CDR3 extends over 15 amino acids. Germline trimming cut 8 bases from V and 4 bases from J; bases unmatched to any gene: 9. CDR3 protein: CASRLGTGPGNTIYF. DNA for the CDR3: TGTGCCAGCCGCTTAGGGACAGGGCCAGGAAACACCATATATTTT.

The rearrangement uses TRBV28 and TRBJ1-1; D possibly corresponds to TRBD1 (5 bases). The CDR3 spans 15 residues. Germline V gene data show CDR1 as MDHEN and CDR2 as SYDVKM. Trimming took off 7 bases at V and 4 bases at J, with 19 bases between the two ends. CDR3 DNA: TGTGCCAGCACCCCCCTGGGGGGTTTGGGCACTGAAGCTTTCTTT. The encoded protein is CASTPLGGLGTEAFF.

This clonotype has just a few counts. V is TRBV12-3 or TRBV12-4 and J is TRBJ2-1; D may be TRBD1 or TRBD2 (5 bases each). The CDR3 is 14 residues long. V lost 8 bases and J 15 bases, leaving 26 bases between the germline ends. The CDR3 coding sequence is TGTGCCAGCCGGGGTGGGGCCCGCACGAGGGGCCCGTTCTTC. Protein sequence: CASRGGARTRGPFF.

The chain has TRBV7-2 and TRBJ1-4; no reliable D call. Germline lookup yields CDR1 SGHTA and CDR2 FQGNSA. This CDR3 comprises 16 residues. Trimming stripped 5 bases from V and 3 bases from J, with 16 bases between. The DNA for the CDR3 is TGTGCCAGCAGCCGCTTAGTGTACGGGTCTAATGAAAAACTGTTTTTT. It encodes CASSRLVYGSNEKLFF.

The CDR3 loop reads CASSRLAGARDTQYF. In DNA form, the CDR3 reads TGTGCCAGTAGTCGACTAGCGGGGGCTCGTGATACGCAGTATTTT. The rearrangement links TRBV19 to TRBJ2-3; the match to TRBD2 covers 12 bases. Germline CDR1 LNHDA, CDR2 SQIVND (reference sequence). Germline trimming cut 5 bases from V and 6 bases from J; bases unmatched to any gene: 6. CDR3 length: 15 amino acids.

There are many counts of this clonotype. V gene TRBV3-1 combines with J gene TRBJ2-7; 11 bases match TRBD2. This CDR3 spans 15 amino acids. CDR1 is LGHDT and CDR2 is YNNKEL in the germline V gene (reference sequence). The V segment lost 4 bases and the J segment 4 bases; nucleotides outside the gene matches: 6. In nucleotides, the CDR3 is TGTGCCAGCAGCCTCAGCACTAGCGGGAGTTACGAGCAGTACTTC. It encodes CASSLSTSGSYEQYF.

The DNA of the CDR3 is TGTGCCAGCAGGGCCGGGGGACTAGCGGGAGGAGGGAACACCGGGGAGCTGTTTTTT. Its protein is CASRAGGLAGGGNTGELFF. This rearrangement joins TRBV28 to TRBJ2-2, with 15 bases aligning to TRBD2. This CDR3 has 19 residues. Unmatched junction bases numbered 9, after V lost 6 bases and J lost 1 base. Germline loops: CDR1 MDHEN, CDR2 SYDVKM.

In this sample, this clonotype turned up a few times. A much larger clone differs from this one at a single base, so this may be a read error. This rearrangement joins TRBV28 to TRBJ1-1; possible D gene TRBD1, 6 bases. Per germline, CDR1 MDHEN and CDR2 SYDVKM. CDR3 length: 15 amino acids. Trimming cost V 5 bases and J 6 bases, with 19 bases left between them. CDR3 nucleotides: TGTGCCAGCAGTGCCCGAGACAGGTACTACGCTGAAGCTTTCTTT. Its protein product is CASSARDRYYAEAFF.

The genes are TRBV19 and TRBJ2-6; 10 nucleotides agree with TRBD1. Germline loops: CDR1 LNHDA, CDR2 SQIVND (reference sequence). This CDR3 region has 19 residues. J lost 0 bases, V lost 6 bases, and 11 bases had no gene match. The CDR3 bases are TGTGCCAGTAGCCGCTTCCCGGGACAGGGGCCCTCTGGGGCCAACGTCCTGACTTTC. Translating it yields CASSRFPGQGPSGANVLTF.

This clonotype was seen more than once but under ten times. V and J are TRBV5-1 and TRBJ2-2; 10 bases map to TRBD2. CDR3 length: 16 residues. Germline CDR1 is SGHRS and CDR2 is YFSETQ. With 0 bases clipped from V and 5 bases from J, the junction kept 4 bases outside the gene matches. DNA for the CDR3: TGCGCCAGCAGCTTGGCCGCTAGCGGGAGTACCGGGGAGCTGTTTTTT. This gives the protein CASSLAASGSTGELFF.

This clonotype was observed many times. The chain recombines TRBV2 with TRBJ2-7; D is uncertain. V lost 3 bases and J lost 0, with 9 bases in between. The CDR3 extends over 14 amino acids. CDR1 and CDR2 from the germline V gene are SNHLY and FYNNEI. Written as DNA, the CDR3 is TGTGCCAGCAGTGAGACGGCAAGCTCCTACGAGCAGTACTTC. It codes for CASSETASSYEQYF.

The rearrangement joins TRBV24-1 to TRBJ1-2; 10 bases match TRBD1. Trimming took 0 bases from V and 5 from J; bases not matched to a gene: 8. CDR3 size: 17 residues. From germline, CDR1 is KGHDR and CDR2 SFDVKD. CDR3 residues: CATSDLPPTGGSYGYTF. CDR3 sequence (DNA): TGTGCCACCAGTGATTTGCCCCCGACAGGGGGCTCGTATGGCTACACCTTC.

CDR3 DNA sequence: TGTGCCAGCAGTCCTATTGACAGGGGGCAGCCCCAGCATTTT. Its protein product is CASSPIDRGQPQHF. V and J are TRBV28 and TRBJ1-5; 9 bases align to TRBD1. The CDR3 loop spans 14 amino acids. CDR1 is MDHEN and CDR2 is SYDVKM in the germline V gene. J lost 7 bases, V lost 5 bases, and 6 bases had no gene match.

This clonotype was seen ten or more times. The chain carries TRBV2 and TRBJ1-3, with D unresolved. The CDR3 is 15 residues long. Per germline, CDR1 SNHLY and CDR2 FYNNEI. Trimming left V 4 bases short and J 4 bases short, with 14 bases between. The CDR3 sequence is CASSVIPGSGNTIYF. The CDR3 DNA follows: TGTGCCAGCAGTGTAATCCCCGGATCGGGAAACACCATATATTTT.

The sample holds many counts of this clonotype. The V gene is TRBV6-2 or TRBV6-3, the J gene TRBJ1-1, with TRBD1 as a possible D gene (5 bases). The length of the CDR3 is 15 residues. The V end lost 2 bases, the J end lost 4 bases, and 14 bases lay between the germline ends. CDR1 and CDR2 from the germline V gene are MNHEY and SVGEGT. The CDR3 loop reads CASSYTGPTTTEAFF. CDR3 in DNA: TGTGCCAGCAGTTACACAGGCCCAACCACCACTGAAGCTTTCTTT.

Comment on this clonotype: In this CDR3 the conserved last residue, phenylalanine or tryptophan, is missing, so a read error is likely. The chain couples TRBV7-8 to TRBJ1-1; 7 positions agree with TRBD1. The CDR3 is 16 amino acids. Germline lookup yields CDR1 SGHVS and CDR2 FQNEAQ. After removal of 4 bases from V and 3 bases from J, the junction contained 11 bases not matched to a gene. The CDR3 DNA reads TGTGCCAGCAGCTCCCTCAGGGGGTGGTCGGACACTGAAGCTTTCCTT. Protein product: CASSSLRGWSDTEAFL.

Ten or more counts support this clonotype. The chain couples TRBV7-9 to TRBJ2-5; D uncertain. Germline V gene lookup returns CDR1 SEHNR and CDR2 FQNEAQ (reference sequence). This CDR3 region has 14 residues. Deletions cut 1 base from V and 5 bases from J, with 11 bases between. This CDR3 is CASSLGLRTETQYF. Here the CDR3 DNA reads TGTGCCAGCAGCTTAGGGCTTAGAACTGAGACCCAGTACTTC. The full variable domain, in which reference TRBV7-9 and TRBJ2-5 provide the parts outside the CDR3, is DTGVSQNPRHKITKRGQNVTFRCDPISEHNRLYWYRQTLGQGPEFLTYFQNEAQLEKSRLLSDRFSAERPKGSFSTLEIQRTEQGDSAMYLCASSLGLRTETQYFGPGTRLLVL.

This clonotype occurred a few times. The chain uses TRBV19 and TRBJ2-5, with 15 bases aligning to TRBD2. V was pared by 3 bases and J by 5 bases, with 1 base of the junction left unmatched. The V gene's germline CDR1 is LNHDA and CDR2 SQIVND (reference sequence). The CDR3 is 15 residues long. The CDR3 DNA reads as TGTGCCAGTAGTATCGGACTAGCGGGAGGGGAGACCCAGTACTTC. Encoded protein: CASSIGLAGGETQYF.